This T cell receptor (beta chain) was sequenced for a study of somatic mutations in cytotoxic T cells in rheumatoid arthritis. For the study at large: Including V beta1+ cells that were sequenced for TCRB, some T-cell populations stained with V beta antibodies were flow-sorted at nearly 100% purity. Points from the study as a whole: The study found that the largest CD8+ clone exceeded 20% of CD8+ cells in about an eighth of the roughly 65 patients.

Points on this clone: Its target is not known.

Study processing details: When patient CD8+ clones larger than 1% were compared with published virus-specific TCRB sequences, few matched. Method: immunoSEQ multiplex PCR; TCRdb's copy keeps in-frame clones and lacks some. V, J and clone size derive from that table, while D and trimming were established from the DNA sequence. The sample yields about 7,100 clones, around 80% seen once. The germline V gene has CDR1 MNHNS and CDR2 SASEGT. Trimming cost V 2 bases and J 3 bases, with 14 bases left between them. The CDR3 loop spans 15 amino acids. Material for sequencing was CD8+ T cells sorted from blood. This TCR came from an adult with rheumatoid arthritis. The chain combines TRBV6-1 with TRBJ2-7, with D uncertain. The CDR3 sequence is CASSETPTRNYEQYF. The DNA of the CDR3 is TGTGCCAGCAGTGAAACCCCGACAAGAAACTACGAGCAGTACTTC.